This TCR beta chain appears in the sequencing data of a study of T-cell reconstitution after alpha-beta-depleted transplantation in children listed by TCRdb under 2016. Concerning the study at large: Using TCR repertoire profiling, the study followed T-cell immune reconstitution in a quantitative way in children after TCRalphabeta/CD19-depleted allogeneic hematopoietic cell transplantation.

Reading from cysteine to phenylalanine, the CDR3 counts 14 amino acids. The read is trimmed to its CDR3 DNA, 42 bases read in frame from base 1. The germline V gene (reference sequence) provides CDR1 DFQATT and CDR2 SNEGSKA. At the junction V is shortened by 7 bases and J by 0 bases, with 16 bases in between. Taken with the paper, the label for treatment or condition translates to: allogeneic hematopoietic cell transplantation with graft depleted of TCRalphabeta T cells and CD19 B cells. TCRalphabeta/CD19-depleted allogeneic hematopoietic cell grafts were given to the transplant recipients, all of whom were children. Library preparation used PCR. Instrument on record: Illumina HiSeq 2500. To normalize quantification of the TCRbeta repertoire, the TCR libraries were built with molecular barcoding that relied on unique molecular identifiers. TCRdb took the public reads, trimmed them with fastp at Q25, ran MiXCR for clone calling and kept in-frame beta chains. Rows merge per CDR3 protein into single entries with the most common DNA and genes. The sample contains around 450,000 distinct CDR3 sequences, under 20% of them found a single time. The top ten hold less than 30% of the sample.

The paper's findings and limits, for the study overall: In some patients, the high TCRbeta diversity seen at day 60 was put down to recipient T cells and intrathymic progenitors that had survived conditioning. About two months after transplant, the apparently early recovery of alphabetaT-cell counts reportedly depended on just several hundred clones that had expanded rapidly and came from non-depleted graft cells. The frequencies of hyperexpanded clones fell over the following months, and after one year, T-cell counts and TCRbeta diversity were mostly attributed to newly produced T cells.

Regarding this clonotype: What this receptor recognizes is not known. The record has no base qualities; no much larger clone is one base away.

The chain uses TRBV20-1 and TRBJ2-7; the D match is possibly TRBD1 or TRBD2, with 5 bases aligned in each. This TCR was recovered from a boy younger than two who had a stem cell transplant for Wiskott-Aldrich syndrome, so the T cells may come from the graft donor. Sequencing used PBMCs, mostly from graft donor cells, obtained 360 days after TCRalphabeta/CD19-depleted stem cell transplant. CDR3 reads: CSGTGTVSSYEQYF. The nucleotide sequence reads TGCAGTGGTACCGGGACGGTGAGCTCCTACGAGCAGTACTTC.